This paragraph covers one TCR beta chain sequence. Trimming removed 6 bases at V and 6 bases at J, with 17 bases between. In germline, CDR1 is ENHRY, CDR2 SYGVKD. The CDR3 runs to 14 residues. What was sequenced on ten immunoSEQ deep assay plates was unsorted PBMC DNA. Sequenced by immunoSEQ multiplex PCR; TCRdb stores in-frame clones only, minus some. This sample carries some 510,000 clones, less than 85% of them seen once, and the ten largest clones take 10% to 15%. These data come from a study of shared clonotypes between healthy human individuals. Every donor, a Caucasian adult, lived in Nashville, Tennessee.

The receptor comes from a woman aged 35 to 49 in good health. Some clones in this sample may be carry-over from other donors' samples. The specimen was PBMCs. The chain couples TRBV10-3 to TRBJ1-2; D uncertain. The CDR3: CAIRTKREGDGYTF. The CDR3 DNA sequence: TGTGCCATCAGGACCAAAAGGGAAGGAGATGGCTACACCTTC.